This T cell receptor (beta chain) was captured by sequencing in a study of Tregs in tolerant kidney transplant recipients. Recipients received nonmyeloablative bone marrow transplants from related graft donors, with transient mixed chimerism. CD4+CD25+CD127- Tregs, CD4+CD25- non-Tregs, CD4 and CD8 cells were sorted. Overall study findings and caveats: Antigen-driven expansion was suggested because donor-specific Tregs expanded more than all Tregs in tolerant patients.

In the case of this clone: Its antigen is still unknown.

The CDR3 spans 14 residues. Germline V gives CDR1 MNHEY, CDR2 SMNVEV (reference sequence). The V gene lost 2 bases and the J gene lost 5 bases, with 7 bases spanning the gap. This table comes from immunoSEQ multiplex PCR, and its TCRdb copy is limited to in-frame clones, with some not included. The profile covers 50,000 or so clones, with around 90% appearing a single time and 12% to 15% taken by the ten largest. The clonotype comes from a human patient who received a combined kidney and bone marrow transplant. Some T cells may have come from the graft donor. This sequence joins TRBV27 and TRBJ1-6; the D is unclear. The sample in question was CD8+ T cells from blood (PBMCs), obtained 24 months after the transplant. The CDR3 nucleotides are TGTGCCAGCAGTTTAGAGCTAAATAATTCACCCCTCCACTTT. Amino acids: CASSLELNNSPLHF.